The T cell receptor (beta chain) described here comes from a study of early T cells in non-severe SARS-CoV-2 infection. TCRdb re-derived calls from the 5' RACE reads in MiXCR, one entry per CDR3 protein. This table holds roughly 26,000 distinct CDR3 sequences, 5% to 6.5% found once. Germline-derived CDR1 and CDR2 are LNHDA and SQIVND (reference sequence). The CDR3 spans 14 residues. V lost 5 bases to trimming and J lost 5 bases, with 13 bases between them. The sample consisted of whole blood. The sequence was collected from an adult who was a healthcare worker with PCR-confirmed SARS-CoV-2 infection or an uninfected control (not recorded which). This chain connects TRBV19 to TRBJ2-1; possible D gene TRBD1, 6 bases. The CDR3 is CASSVRTADNEQFF. CDR3 in DNA: TGTGCCAGTAGTGTCCGGACAGCTGACAATGAGCAGTTCTTC.